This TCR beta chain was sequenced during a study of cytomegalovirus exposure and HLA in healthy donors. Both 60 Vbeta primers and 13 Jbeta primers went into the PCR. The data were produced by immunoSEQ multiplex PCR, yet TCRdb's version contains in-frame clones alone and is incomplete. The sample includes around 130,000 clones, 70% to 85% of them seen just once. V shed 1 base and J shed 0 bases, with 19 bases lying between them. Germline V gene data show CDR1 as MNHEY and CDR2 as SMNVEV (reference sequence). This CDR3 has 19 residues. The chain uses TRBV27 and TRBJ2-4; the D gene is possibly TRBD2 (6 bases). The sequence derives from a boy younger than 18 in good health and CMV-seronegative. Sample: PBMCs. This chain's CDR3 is CASSLLASEFLLAKNIQYF. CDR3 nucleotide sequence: TGTGCCAGCAGTTTATTGGCTAGCGAGTTTCTACTAGCCAAAAACATTCAGTACTTC.